This T cell receptor beta chain was identified in a study of blood T cell repertoires in COVID-19. Study at large: COVID-19 samples, acute and convalescent, were from the United States, Italy and Spain. PBMCs, B-cell-depleted T cells, or T cells provided the cDNA or gDNA that made up the material.

Followed over time, Seattle patients had been enrolled while infection was active. CDR3 size: 16 residues. The V and J ends lost 4 bases and 0 bases respectively, with 13 bases between them. Germline values: CDR1 KGHSH, CDR2 LQKENI. In the authors' workflow: Amplification from reference gene primers served as the basis for estimated nucleated cell counts. The protocol was immunoSEQ multiplex PCR, while the TCRdb copy is restricted to in-frame clones and leaves out a portion. V and J calls plus clone size are reproduced from that table; the DNA served to infer D and trimming. The data show approximately 90,000 clones, roughly 89% seen once.

The receptor comes from a man aged 55 to 69 with COVID-19, enrolled during active disease. The rearrangement joins TRBV18 to TRBJ1-3, with TRBD1 as a possible D gene (6 bases). Source material: peripheral blood. In DNA form, the CDR3 reads TGTGCCAGCTCACAGGGGACACCGAGCTCTGGAAACACCATATATTTT. It encodes CASSQGTPSSGNTIYF.